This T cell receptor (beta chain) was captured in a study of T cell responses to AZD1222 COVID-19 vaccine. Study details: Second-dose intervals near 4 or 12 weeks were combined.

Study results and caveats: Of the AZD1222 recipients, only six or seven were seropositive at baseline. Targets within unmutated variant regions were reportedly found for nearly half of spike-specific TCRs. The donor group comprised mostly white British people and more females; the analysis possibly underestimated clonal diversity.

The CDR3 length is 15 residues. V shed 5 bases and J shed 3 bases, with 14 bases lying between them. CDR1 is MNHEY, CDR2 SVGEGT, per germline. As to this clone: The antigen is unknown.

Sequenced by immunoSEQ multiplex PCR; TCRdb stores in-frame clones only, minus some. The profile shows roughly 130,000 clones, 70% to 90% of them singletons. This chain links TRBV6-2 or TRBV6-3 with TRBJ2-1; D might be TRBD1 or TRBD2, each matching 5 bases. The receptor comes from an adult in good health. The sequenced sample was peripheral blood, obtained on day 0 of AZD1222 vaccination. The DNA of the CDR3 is TGTGCCAGCAGTCGAAGGGGTGGGGGCTACAATGAGCAGTTCTTC. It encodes CASSRRGGGYNEQFF.